The sequence of this T cell receptor (beta chain) was determined in a study of T cell responses to AZD1222 COVID-19 vaccine. General study points: Clonal diversity may have been underestimated in mostly white British donors.

V was clipped by 1 base and J by 1 base, with 10 bases between them. This CDR3 contains 14 residues. Germline CDR1 SQVTM, CDR2 ANQGSEA. Assay: immunoSEQ multiplex PCR; the TCRdb copy retains only in-frame clones and omits some. The sample records approximately 180,000 clones, roughly 91% being singletons. Notes on this clone: As yet, its antigen is unknown.

The source of this sequence is an adult in good health. The gene calls are TRBV29-1 and TRBJ1-1; perhaps TRBD1 as D (6 bases). The specimen comprised peripheral blood, sampled on day 0 of AZD1222 vaccination. DNA for the CDR3: TGCAGCGTTGAAGGCCTGGGACAGAACACTGAAGCTTTCTTT. Residues: CSVEGLGQNTEAFF. Together with reference TRBV29-1 and TRBJ1-1, the CDR3 gives the full variable domain: SAVISQKPSRDICQRGTSLTIQCQVDSQVTMMFWYRQQPGQSLTLIATANQGSEATYESGFVIDKFPISRPNLTFSTLTVSNMSPEDSSIYLCSVEGLGQNTEAFFGQGTRLTVV.